This T cell receptor beta chain is drawn from a study of T cells in Graves' hyperthyroidism and ophthalmopathy. Trimming removed 5 bases from V and 4 bases from J; junction bases left unmatched: 6. The CDR3 has 14 residues. Germline assignment: CDR1 SGHAT and CDR2 FQNNGV. Amplification yielded TCR beta CDR3 regions, with RNA transcripts as the source. HTBI primers were the set used in a first-round RT-PCR of the TCR CDR3. TCRdb analysed the multiplex PCR reads with MiXCR anew, one entry per CDR3 protein. The sample includes more than 500,000 distinct CDR3 sequences, around 15% of them seen just once. Overall study findings and caveats: In the blood, most expanded thyroid clonotypes above 0.001 appeared as well. Classification by a 13 V-J model distinguished ophthalmopathy from stable hyperthyroidism.

This clonotype appeared many times. As yet, its antigen is unknown. Uncontrolled infection, other autoimmune disease, pregnancy or lactation disqualified patients from enrolment. Diagnosing involved the use of clinical symptoms, serum thyroxine and TRAb, thyroid ultrasound and orbital computed tomography. Sequencing was done on a sample of blood. This chain links TRBV11-2 with TRBJ2-3, with 7 bases fitting TRBD1. This TCR was recovered from a woman in her twenties or thirties with Graves' hyperthyroidism. The CDR3 DNA sequence: TGTGCCAGCAGCCCAGGGACAGCCTCAGATACGCAGTATTTT. Encoded protein: CASSPGTASDTQYF.